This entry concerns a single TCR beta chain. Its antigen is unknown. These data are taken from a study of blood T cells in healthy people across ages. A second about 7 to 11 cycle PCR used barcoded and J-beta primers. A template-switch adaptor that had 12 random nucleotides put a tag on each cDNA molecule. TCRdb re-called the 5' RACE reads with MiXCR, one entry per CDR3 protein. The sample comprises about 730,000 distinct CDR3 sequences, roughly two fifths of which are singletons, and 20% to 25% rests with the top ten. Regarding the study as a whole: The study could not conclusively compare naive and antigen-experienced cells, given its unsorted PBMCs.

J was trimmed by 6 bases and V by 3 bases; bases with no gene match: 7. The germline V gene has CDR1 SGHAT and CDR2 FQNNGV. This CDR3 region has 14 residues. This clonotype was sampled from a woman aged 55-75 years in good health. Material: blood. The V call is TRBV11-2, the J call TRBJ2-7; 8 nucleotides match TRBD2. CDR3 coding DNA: TGTGCCAGCAGCTTGGCTAGCGGGCAAGGCGAGCAGTACTTC. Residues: CASSLASGQGEQYF.